Shown below are 13 T cell receptor beta chains from a single sample sequenced in a study of prognosis after radiotherapy for stage I lung cancer. From genomic DNA, TCR beta CDR3 was amplified by two-round multiplex PCR. Every TRBV and TRBJ gene had its own specific primer in first-round PCR. TCRdb passed the multiplex PCR reads through MiXCR, listing each CDR3 protein once. Here the sample spans 8,500 to 13,000 distinct CDR3 sequences, 54% being singletons. Material: PBMCs, obtained before or after stereotactic body radiation therapy (not recorded which). The receptors derive from a donor aged 50 or older with non-small cell lung cancer.

The chain couples TRBV27 to TRBJ1-5; no reliable D call. Germline V gene lookup returns CDR1 MNHEY and CDR2 SMNVEV (reference sequence). CDR3 size: 10 residues. V gave up 9 bases and J gave up 3 bases, with 3 bases separating them. CDR3 loop: CASLNQPQHF. The CDR3 nucleotides read TGTGCCAGTCTCAATCAGCCCCAGCATTTT.

This clonotype was seen ten or more times. The chain is built from TRBV18 and TRBJ1-1; D is possibly TRBD1 (6 bases). This CDR3 is built from 13 residues. Germline CDR1 KGHSH, CDR2 LQKENI. V was trimmed by 4 bases and J by 6 bases, leaving 12 bases between them. CDR3 DNA sequence: TGTGCCAGCTCACAGGGGGTTCTTTCTGAAGCTTTCTTT. It is translated as CASSQGVLSEAFF.

The gene calls are TRBV7-6 and TRBJ2-2; TRBD2 matches at 9 bases. V lost 1 base, J lost 16 bases, and 19 bases stayed unmatched. The CDR3 is 17 amino acids. The germline CDR1 and CDR2 sequences are SGHVS and FNYEAQ. The CDR3 spells CASSLEAGTSHTGDPFF. The CDR3 DNA reads TGTGCCAGCAGCTTAGAAGCCGGGACTAGCCACACCGGGGATCCGTTTTTT.

This chain joins TRBV12-3 or TRBV12-4 and TRBJ2-7; D not certain. The V end was cut by 5 bases, the J end by 3 bases, with 11 bases between. The CDR3 covers 13 residues. The chain's CDR3 is CASSLTGLYEQYF. CDR3 sequence (DNA): TGTGCCAGCAGTCTAACCGGGCTCTACGAGCAGTACTTC.

The gene calls are TRBV19 and TRBJ2-5; D gene ambiguous. V lost 5 bases and J lost 5, with 15 bases in between. This CDR3 is built from 14 residues. CDR1 is LNHDA and CDR2 is SQIVND in the germline V gene (reference sequence). CDR3 sequence (DNA): TGTGCCAGTAGTCCATCGAATCCTAGGGAGACCCAGTACTTC. It translates to CASSPSNPRETQYF.

The V gene is TRBV2, the J gene TRBJ1-5, with D unresolved. CDR1 SNHLY and CDR2 FYNNEI come from the germline V gene. The ends were cut back, 3 bases at V and 2 bases at J, with 14 bases in the middle. The CDR3 is made up of 16 amino acids. The CDR3 bases are TGTGCCAGCAGTGAGTTGGAGGCAGCCGGCAATCAGCCCCAGCATTTT. Protein: CASSELEAAGNQPQHF.

The chain joins TRBV6-1 to TRBJ1-6; TRBD1 agrees at 8 bases. The V segment lost 5 bases and the J segment 7 bases; nucleotides outside the gene matches: 7. Germline-derived CDR1 and CDR2 are MNHNS and SASEGT. This CDR3 spans 15 amino acids. The CDR3 sequence is CASSPSRGRNSPLHF. CDR3 nucleotides: TGTGCCAGCAGTCCGAGCAGGGGGCGGAATTCACCCCTCCACTTT.

The sample holds one count of this clonotype. CDR3 nucleotides: TGTGCCAGCAGTCCCCCGGCGGGGGGTTATGAGCAGTTCTTC. Translating it yields CASSPPAGGYEQFF. The gene calls are TRBV27 and TRBJ2-1, with 8 bases lining up with TRBD2. In germline, CDR1 is MNHEY, CDR2 SMNVEV (reference sequence). V lost 5 bases and J lost 8; bases outside the gene matches: 8. The CDR3 is made up of 14 amino acids.

In its sample, this clonotype ranks as medium-sized. The CDR3 bases are TGTGCCAGCAGCTTGGCGCCTCGGGACACCGATTATGGCTACACCTTC. Protein: CASSLAPRDTDYGYTF. V usage is TRBV5-5 and J usage is TRBJ1-2; maybe TRBD1 (6 bases). CDR3 length: 16 amino acids. Germline CDR1 reads SGHKS; CDR2 reads YYEKEE (reference sequence). Trimming took off 0 bases at V and 5 bases at J, with 17 bases between the two ends.

This clonotype was seen a handful of times. The chain couples TRBV5-1 to TRBJ1-2; 8 bases match TRBD1. The J segment lost 6 bases and the V segment lost 0 bases, leaving 4 bases of the junction unmatched. This CDR3 contains 14 residues. Germline lookup yields CDR1 SGHRS and CDR2 YFSETQ. CDR3 nucleotide sequence: TGCGCCAGCAGCTTGGAGGCGACAGGGGATGGCTACACCTTC. Residues: CASSLEATGDGYTF.

This clonotype rates as medium-sized (0.01 to 0.1%). V is TRBV24-1 and J is TRBJ2-1, with 8 bases matching TRBD1. Losses at the gene ends were 4 bases for V and 4 bases for J; bases not matched to a gene: 8. Germline assignment: CDR1 KGHDR and CDR2 SFDVKD. This CDR3 region has 16 residues. CDR3 sequence reads: CATSDTTGAQYNEQFF. DNA for the CDR3: TGTGCCACCAGTGACACGACAGGGGCCCAATACAATGAGCAGTTCTTC.

Within the sample, this clonotype is medium-sized. The chain carries TRBV19 and TRBJ1-5; TRBD1 might be the D (6 bases). The length of the CDR3 is 16 residues. Germline CDR1 and CDR2: LNHDA and SQIVND (reference sequence). Trimming pared 7 bases from V and 0 bases from J, leaving 16 bases between. The CDR3 is CASTLDSRYSNQPQHF. The CDR3 DNA is TGTGCCAGTACCTTGGACAGCCGTTATAGCAATCAGCCCCAGCATTTT.

This clonotype appeared many times. The V and J genes are TRBV19 and TRBJ2-1, with TRBD2 matching 9 bases. V shed 2 bases, J shed 0 bases, and the junction held 5 bases outside the gene matches. Germline V CDR1 and CDR2: LNHDA, SQIVND (reference sequence). CDR3 size: 17 residues. CDR3 DNA sequence: TGTGCCAGTAGTATATCAAGCGGGAGGCACTCCTACAATGAGCAGTTCTTC. Translating it yields CASSISSGRHSYNEQFF.